The rows below give T cell receptor beta chains drawn from one sample of a study of blood T cell repertoires in COVID-19. Here immunoSEQ multiplex PCR was the method, and the copy in TCRdb shows in-frame clones only, minus some. The data contain fewer than 150,000 clones, around nine tenths of them seen just once; the ten biggest clones take up roughly 4%. Sequencing was performed on peripheral blood. These receptors were obtained from a woman aged 40 to 50 with acute or convalescent COVID-19. Both conserved end residues are part of each CDR3. D genes are given only for firm matches. The size of a clone is reported for some rows only, either as once, few or many, or as a class for expanded clones.

V: TRBV20-1; D: .; size: .; J: TRBJ1-1; DNA: TGCAGTGCTAGTCGTGGGGGAGGGAACACTGAAGCTTTCTTT; CDR3: CSASRGGGNTEAFF
V: TRBV13; D: TRBD1; size: .; J: TRBJ2-1; DNA: TGTGCCAGCAGCTTAGGGCCGGGGACAGACAATGAGCAGTTCTTC; CDR3: CASSLGPGTDNEQFF
V: TRBV7-9; D: TRBD1; size: .; J: TRBJ1-2; DNA: TGTGCCAGCAGCTTGGGGGACAGGGTATATGGCTACACCTTC; CDR3: CASSLGDRVYGYTF
V: TRBV6-5; D: TRBD2; size: .; J: TRBJ2-1; DNA: TGTGCCAGCAGCTGGACTAGCGGGTACAATGAGCAGTTCTTC; CDR3: CASSWTSGYNEQFF
V: TRBV4-3; D: .; size: .; J: TRBJ1-1; DNA: TGCGCCAGCAGCCAAGATGTATGGCCGAACACTGAAGCTTTCTTT; CDR3: CASSQDVWPNTEAFF
V: TRBV12-3/TRBV12-4; D: .; size: .; J: TRBJ1-2; DNA: TGTGCCAGCAGTTTGAGGGATGGTGGCTACACCTTC; CDR3: CASSLRDGGYTF
V: TRBV24-1; D: .; size: .; J: TRBJ2-7; DNA: TGTGCCACCAGTGATTTGGGAGGGGAGCAGTACTTC; CDR3: CATSDLGGEQYF
V: TRBV7-9; D: TRBD2; size: .; J: TRBJ2-1; DNA: TGTGCCAGCAGCTTTCGGACTAGCGGGAACACGGGCAATGAGCAGTTCTTC; CDR3: CASSFRTSGNTGNEQFF
V: TRBV6-2/TRBV6-3; D: TRBD2; size: .; J: TRBJ2-3; DNA: TGTGCCAGCAGCCTGGGACTAGCCACGCAGTATTTT; CDR3: CASSLGLATQYF
V: TRBV19; D: .; size: .; J: TRBJ2-3; DNA: TGTGCCAGTAGTATAGCGGGAATCACAGATACGCAGTATTTT; CDR3: CASSIAGITDTQYF
V: TRBV6-5; D: TRBD1; size: .; J: TRBJ1-2; DNA: TGTGCCAGCAGTTACGACAGGGCAACCGGCTACACCTTC; CDR3: CASSYDRATGYTF
V: TRBV28; D: .; size: .; J: TRBJ1-2; DNA: TGTGCCAGCCTTCAGAGACAGCCCTATGGCTACACCTTC; CDR3: CASLQRQPYGYTF
V: TRBV29-1; D: TRBD1; size: once; J: TRBJ2-7; DNA: TGCAGCGTGAGACAGGGGAGTTCGTACGAGCAGTACTTC; CDR3: CSVRQGSSYEQYF
V: TRBV7-9; D: .; size: .; J: TRBJ1-4; DNA: TGTGCCAGCAGCTTAGCCGGGGAGGGAGATGAAAAACTGTTTTTT; CDR3: CASSLAGEGDEKLFF
V: TRBV7-9; D: .; size: once; J: TRBJ1-4; DNA: TGTGCCAGCAGCTTGGAAGGGGCGCAAAATGAAAAACTGTTTTTT; CDR3: CASSLEGAQNEKLFF
V: TRBV6-2/TRBV6-3; D: TRBD1; size: .; J: TRBJ1-5; DNA: TGTGCCAGCAGTTACTCGAACAGGGGCGCAGGCAATCAGCCCCAGCATTTT; CDR3: CASSYSNRGAGNQPQHF
V: TRBV18; D: .; size: .; J: TRBJ1-3; DNA: TGTGCCAGCTCACCGTTGTCACTAGGAGAGACCATATATTTT; CDR3: CASSPLSLGETIYF
V: TRBV3-1/TRBV3-2; D: .; size: .; J: TRBJ2-7; DNA: TGTGCCAGCAGGTCTAGCATCCATTACGAGCAGTACTTC; CDR3: CASRSSIHYEQYF
V: TRBV6-4; D: .; size: .; J: TRBJ2-7; DNA: TGTGCCAGCAGTGACTTCTACACATCGGGGGAGTGCTCCTACGAGCAGTACTTC; CDR3: CASSDFYTSGECSYEQYF
V: TRBV6-5; D: .; size: .; J: TRBJ1-1; DNA: TGTGCCAGCAGTTACTCGGTGTACAGCACTGAAGCTTTCTTT; CDR3: CASSYSVYSTEAFF
V: TRBV19; D: .; size: .; J: TRBJ1-6; DNA: TGTGCCAGTAGTATAAGGGGGTTAAATTCACCCCTCCACTTT; CDR3: CASSIRGLNSPLHF
V: TRBV6-1; D: TRBD2; size: once; J: TRBJ2-7; DNA: TGTGCCAGCAGGGACCTAGCGGGGGCCTCCTACGAGCAGTACTTC; CDR3: CASRDLAGASYEQYF
V: TRBV5-1; D: TRBD2; size: .; J: TRBJ2-1; DNA: TGCGCCAGCAGCTTGTTTAGCGGGGGGGACAATGAGCAGTTCTTC; CDR3: CASSLFSGGDNEQFF
V: TRBV19; D: .; size: .; J: TRBJ1-2; DNA: TGTGCCAGTCAACGGGTTGGACAGCCTTCTAGCTACACCTTC; CDR3: CASQRVGQPSSYTF
V: TRBV28; D: TRBD1; size: once; J: TRBJ1-1; DNA: TGTGCCAGCGGGGACAGGGGAAGCACTGAAGCTTTCTTT; CDR3: CASGDRGSTEAFF
V: TRBV5-1; D: .; size: few; J: TRBJ1-4; DNA: TGCGCCAGCAGCCCAATTATTGGGGCTGGGAATGAAAAACTGTTTTTT; CDR3: CASSPIIGAGNEKLFF
V: TRBV5-1; D: TRBD2; size: once; J: TRBJ2-1; DNA: TGCGCCAGCACCCGAAGCCGACTAGCGGGAGGCAATGAGCAGTTCTTC; CDR3: CASTRSRLAGGNEQFF
V: TRBV2; D: TRBD1; size: .; J: TRBJ1-2; DNA: TGTGCCAGCAGTGAAGGGAGGCAGGGGGCAAGAGGCTACACCTTC; CDR3: CASSEGRQGARGYTF
V: TRBV25-1; D: TRBD1; size: .; J: TRBJ1-2; DNA: TGTGCCAGCAGTGAGGGGACAGGGTTAGATTCGGAGGGCTACACCTTC; CDR3: CASSEGTGLDSEGYTF
V: TRBV4-2; D: .; size: few; J: TRBJ2-1; DNA: TGTGCCAGCAGCCAAGATCGGTGGCGGGGCGGGTGGGAGCAGTTCTTC; CDR3: CASSQDRWRGGWEQFF
V: TRBV5-4; D: TRBD2; size: .; J: TRBJ2-7; DNA: TGTGCCAGCAGCCAACGACTAGCGGGGGCTCACGAGCAGTACTTC; CDR3: CASSQRLAGAHEQYF
V: TRBV6-5; D: .; size: .; J: TRBJ1-5; DNA: TGTGCCAGCAACCGCAGGGGCTCTGGACAGCCCCAGCATTTT; CDR3: CASNRRGSGQPQHF
V: TRBV18; D: TRBD1; size: .; J: TRBJ2-7; DNA: TGTGCCAGCTCACCAGACAGGGCTACCTACGAGCAGTACTTC; CDR3: CASSPDRATYEQYF
V: TRBV6-6; D: .; size: .; J: TRBJ1-1; DNA: TGTGCCAGCAAAACCCCGTCACAGGGAGTTACTGAAGCTTTCTTT; CDR3: CASKTPSQGVTEAFF
V: TRBV5-8; D: .; size: .; J: TRBJ1-5; DNA: TGTGCCAGCAGCTTTGGACAGCTTAATAGCAATCAGCCCCAGCATTTT; CDR3: CASSFGQLNSNQPQHF
V: TRBV12-3/TRBV12-4; D: TRBD1; size: .; J: TRBJ1-1; DNA: TGTGCCAGCAGTATGACAGGGGACACTGAAGCTTTCTTT; CDR3: CASSMTGDTEAFF
V: TRBV5-1; D: .; size: .; J: TRBJ1-1; DNA: TGCGCCAGCAGCTCAGACGGGAGGAACACTGAAGCTTTCTTT; CDR3: CASSSDGRNTEAFF
V: TRBV7-2; D: TRBD1; size: .; J: TRBJ1-2; DNA: TGTGCCAGCAGCTTGCAAGACAGGGGAGAGGGCTACACCTTC; CDR3: CASSLQDRGEGYTF
V: TRBV24-1; D: .; size: .; J: TRBJ2-7; DNA: TGTGCCACCAGTGGGTGGGGGCTCGATCCCTACGAGCAGTACTTC; CDR3: CATSGWGLDPYEQYF
V: TRBV29-1; D: TRBD1; size: .; J: TRBJ1-2; DNA: TGCAGCGTTGGGCAGGGGGCTGGAGGCTACACCTTC; CDR3: CSVGQGAGGYTF
V: TRBV4-3; D: .; size: .; J: TRBJ1-2; DNA: TGCGCCAGCAGCGAGCAGCGGGACACTGGCTACACCTTC; CDR3: CASSEQRDTGYTF
V: TRBV19; D: TRBD1; size: .; J: TRBJ1-2; DNA: TGTGCCAGTAGCTGGAAGGGGGCGAACTATGGCTACACCTTC; CDR3: CASSWKGANYGYTF
V: TRBV6-5; D: .; size: .; J: TRBJ1-4; DNA: TGTGCCAGCAGTTACTCGATTTTAGGGGCTTCCGAAAAACTGTTTTTT; CDR3: CASSYSILGASEKLFF
V: TRBV19; D: .; size: .; J: TRBJ1-4; DNA: TGTGCCAGTAGTATTCTCACTAATGAAAAACTGTTTTTT; CDR3: CASSILTNEKLFF
V: TRBV10-3; D: .; size: .; J: TRBJ2-2; DNA: TGTGCCATCAGTGAGAAGGCGGCCGGGGAGCTGTTTTTT; CDR3: CAISEKAAGELFF
V: TRBV5-1; D: TRBD1; size: .; J: TRBJ2-7; DNA: TGCGCCAGCAGCTATGGGACAGCGTACGAGCAGTACTTC; CDR3: CASSYGTAYEQYF
V: TRBV7-2; D: .; size: .; J: TRBJ1-5; DNA: TGTGCCAGCAGCCCCCCGGGCACAGGGTTTTTGGGTCAGCCCCAGCATTTT; CDR3: CASSPPGTGFLGQPQHF
V: TRBV19; D: TRBD1; size: .; J: TRBJ1-3; DNA: TGTGCCAGCTCAGGGGGTTCTGGAAACACCATATATTTT; CDR3: CASSGGSGNTIYF